This T cell receptor (beta chain) appears in the sequencing data of a study of blood T cell repertoires in COVID-19. Across the study: The United States, Italy and Spain supplied acute and convalescent COVID-19 samples. Sample material is recorded as cDNA or gDNA derived from T cells, B-cell-depleted T cells, or PBMCs.

Per the authors' pipeline: Reference gene primer amplification gave nucleated cell count estimates. The protocol was immunoSEQ multiplex PCR, while the TCRdb copy is restricted to in-frame clones and leaves out a portion. V, J and clone size were drawn from that table, and D and trimming were deduced from the DNA. The sample yields around 27,000 clones, 65% to 90% seen once. The V end lost 6 bases, the J end lost 10 bases, and 21 bases lay between the germline ends. Per germline, CDR1 LNHNV and CDR2 YYDKDF (reference sequence). CDR3 length equals 14 residues. The chain recombines TRBV15 with TRBJ1-1, with a weak D call TRBD1 (5 bases). Input material: peripheral blood. This TCR was sampled from a man aged 70-80 years with active COVID-19. DNA for the CDR3: TGTGCCACCAGGGCGGCTAGGGGCCAGCGGGGAGCTTTCTTT. It yields the protein CATRAARGQRGAFF. The full variable domain, its missing parts supplied by reference TRBV15 and TRBJ1-1, is DAMVIQNPRYQVTQFGKPVTLSCSQTLNHNVMYWYQQKSSQAPKLLFHYYDKDFNNEADTPDNFQSRRPNTSFCFLDIRSPGLGDTAMYLCATRAARGQRGAFFGQGTRLTVV.